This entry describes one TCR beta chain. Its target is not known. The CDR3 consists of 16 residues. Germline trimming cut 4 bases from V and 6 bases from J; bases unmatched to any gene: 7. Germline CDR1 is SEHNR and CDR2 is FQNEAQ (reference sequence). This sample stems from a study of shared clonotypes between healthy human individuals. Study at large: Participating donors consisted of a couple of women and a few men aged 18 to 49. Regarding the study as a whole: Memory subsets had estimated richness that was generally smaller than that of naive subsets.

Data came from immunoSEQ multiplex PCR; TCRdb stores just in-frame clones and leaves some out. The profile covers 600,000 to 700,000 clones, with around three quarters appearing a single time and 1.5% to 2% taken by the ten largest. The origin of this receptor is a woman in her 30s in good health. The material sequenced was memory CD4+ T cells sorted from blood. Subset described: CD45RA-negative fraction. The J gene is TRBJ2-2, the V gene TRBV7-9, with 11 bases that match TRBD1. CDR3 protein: CASSYVPGQGAGELFF. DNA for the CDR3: TGTGCCAGCAGCTATGTCCCGGGACAGGGGGCCGGGGAGCTGTTTTTT.